The 5 T cell receptor beta chains listed next were all sequenced from one sample in a study of response to subunit inactivated influenza vaccine. One entry per CDR3 protein, called by TCRdb with MiXCR from the RT-PCR reads. Of 300,000 to 350,000 distinct CDR3 sequences in the sample, approximately 20% are singletons; the top ten hold 10%. The sample consisted of PBMCs from blood, taken approximately 20 months after vaccination. These receptors were collected from a man between 50 and 75 years old who received an inactivated influenza vaccine.

This clonotype came up a few times. V gene TRBV7-2 combines with J gene TRBJ2-3; 9 positions agree with TRBD2. The CDR3 is 16 amino acids. J gave up 4 bases and V 1 base, and 6 bases lay outside the gene matches. Germline CDR1 is SGHTA and CDR2 is FQGNSA. DNA for the CDR3: TGTGCCAGCAGCTTAGTTGGCGGGAGGGCCGCAGATACGCAGTATTTT. This sequence encodes CASSLVGGRAADTQYF.

The chain's CDR3 is CASSPRRSRVEYGYTF. DNA for the CDR3: TGTGCCAGCAGCCCTCGGCGGTCCAGGGTCGAATATGGCTACACCTTC. This chain joins TRBV16 and TRBJ1-2; D is possibly TRBD1 (5 bases). Germline V lookup: CDR1 KGHSY, CDR2 FQNENV. Trimming left V 4 bases short and J 5 bases short, with 20 bases between. This CDR3 has 16 amino acids.

This clonotype was observed a few times. The CDR3 DNA follows: TGTGCCAGCAGTTTATGGCAGACCGAAGCTTTCTTT. Encoded protein: CASSLWQTEAFF. The chain has TRBV28 and TRBJ1-1; no reliable D call. The CDR3 runs 12 residues. Looked up from germline, CDR1 is MDHEN and CDR2 is SYDVKM. Trimming took 0 bases from V and 8 from J, leaving 7 bases between them.

This clonotype was seen just once. The V call is TRBV4-2, the J call TRBJ2-3, with TRBD2 identical over 8 bases. CDR1 LGHNA and CDR2 YNFKEQ come from the germline V gene. Trimming at V came to 1 base and at J to 2 bases, leaving 2 bases not matched to a gene. The CDR3 is 15 residues long. The CDR3 region has the DNA TGTGCCAGCAGCCAAGGAGCGGGGGACACAGATACGCAGTATTTT. Protein sequence: CASSQGAGDTDTQYF.

The J gene is TRBJ1-4, the V gene TRBV20-1; unclear D gene. With 0 bases removed from V and 0 bases from J, the gap between germline ends came to 8 bases. The CDR3 runs 15 residues. Germline values: CDR1 DFQATT, CDR2 SNEGSKA (reference sequence). The CDR3 region is CSARDRIATNEKLFF. DNA of the CDR3: TGCAGTGCTAGAGATCGGATCGCAACTAATGAAAAACTGTTTTTT.